These 10 T cell receptor beta chains share one sample of origin, sequenced in a study of PD-L1 blockade in urothelial cancer. Time point: pretreatment peripheral blood. The protocol was immunoSEQ multiplex PCR, while the TCRdb copy is restricted to in-frame clones and leaves out a portion. This sample yields approximately 72,000 clones, of which approximately 86% are seen a single time; 14% to 15% belongs to the top ten. The sample was PBMCs, taken around atezolizumab (anti-PD-L1) treatment. The receptors were gathered from a man in his sixties with urothelial cancer.

The gene calls are TRBV5-4 and TRBJ2-2; TRBD2 aligns across 8 bases. There are 16 residues in the CDR3. Germline CDR1 reads SGHNT; CDR2 reads YYREEE (reference sequence). Trimming removed 2 bases from V and 5 bases from J; junction bases left unmatched: 8. The CDR3 region is CASSLRSGGFTGELFF. CDR3 DNA: TGTGCCAGCAGCTTAAGGAGCGGGGGATTTACCGGGGAGCTGTTTTTT.

The genes are TRBV11-2 and TRBJ1-6; D not certain. Between the trimmed V and J ends, which lost 5 bases and 6 bases, there was a span of 14 bases. In germline, CDR1 is SGHAT, CDR2 FQNNGV. There are 15 residues in the CDR3. In nucleotides, the CDR3 is TGTGCCAGCAGCCCGCGGACGGGATCTAATTCACCCCTCCACTTT. Amino acids: CASSPRTGSNSPLHF.

The chain links TRBV14 to TRBJ2-7; D is unresolved. The CDR3 runs to 15 residues. Germline CDR1 SGHDN, CDR2 FVKESK. V gave up 4 bases and J gave up 0 bases, with 13 bases separating them. Written as DNA, the CDR3 is TGTGCCAGCAGCCCAAATCTCCTCAGCTCCTACGAGCAGTACTTC. Its translation: CASSPNLLSSYEQYF.

The CDR3 sequence is CASSVDSTTPHTEAFF. The CDR3 DNA reads TGCGCCAGCAGTGTTGACAGTACAACACCCCACACTGAAGCTTTCTTT. V gene TRBV10-1 combines with J gene TRBJ1-1, with a tentative D call TRBD1 (5 bases). V shed 4 bases and J shed 3 bases, with 18 bases lying between them. The CDR3 covers 16 residues. Germline V gene sequence: CDR1 WNHNN, CDR2 SYGVQD (reference sequence).

The V call is TRBV5-1, the J call TRBJ2-7; D is ambiguous. The CDR3 runs to 15 residues. V lost 1 base, J lost 4 bases, and 15 bases lay in between. From germline, CDR1 is SGHRS and CDR2 YFSETQ. This CDR3 is CASSLSPVNFYEQYF. The CDR3 DNA reads as TGCGCCAGCAGCTTGTCCCCGGTCAATTTTTACGAGCAGTACTTC.

The chain is built from TRBV6-1 and TRBJ2-7; D may be TRBD1 (6 bases). The V end lost 6 bases, the J end lost 2 bases, and 11 bases lay between the germline ends. The germline CDR1 and CDR2 sequences are MNHNS and SASEGT. The length of the CDR3 is 13 residues. The CDR3 nucleotides read TGTGCCAGCAGGGTGGACAGTACCTACGAGCAGTACTTC. It encodes CASRVDSTYEQYF.

J is TRBJ1-1 and V is TRBV5-1; 9 nucleotides line up with TRBD1. CDR1 and CDR2 (germline): SGHRS, YFSETQ. Unmatched junction bases numbered 2, after V lost 4 bases and J lost 4 bases. The CDR3 extends over 13 amino acids. The CDR3 DNA is TGCGCCAGCAGCACAGGGGGCACCACTGAAGCTTTCTTT. It specifies CASSTGGTTEAFF.

V usage is TRBV7-2 and J usage is TRBJ2-7, with TRBD2 matching 9 bases. V lost 3 bases to trimming and J lost 5 bases; unmatched junction nucleotides: 11. Germline V gene lookup returns CDR1 SGHTA and CDR2 FQGNSA. The CDR3 has 16 amino acids. CDR3 region: CASSLYGGGASDEQYF. The DNA of the CDR3 is TGTGCCAGCAGCTTGTATGGCGGGGGGGCGAGTGACGAGCAGTACTTC.

The chain uses TRBV5-1 and TRBJ1-2; unclear D gene. Trimming took off 3 bases at V and 8 bases at J, with 17 bases between the two ends. This CDR3 is built from 14 residues. Germline assignment: CDR1 SGHRS and CDR2 YFSETQ. CDR3 nucleotide sequence: TGCGCCAGCAGCTCCGGGAATGGGGAAAGCGGCTACACCTTC. It encodes CASSSGNGESGYTF.

This sequence joins TRBV4-2 and TRBJ1-2; no firm D call. Trimming took 5 bases from V and 5 from J, leaving 6 bases between them. The V gene's germline CDR1 is LGHNA and CDR2 YNFKEQ. The CDR3 sequence is 11 residues long. The DNA of the CDR3 is TGTGCCAGCAGCGAGAGATATGGCTACACCTTC. Protein: CASSERYGYTF.